This TCR beta chain was recovered during a study of cytomegalovirus exposure and HLA in healthy donors. Study-wide findings and caveats: Within the approximately 120 validation repertoires, first-cohort TCR clusters tended to co-occur, according to a later analysis. CMV antigen specificity of a few CMV-associated chains was confirmed in vitro. The investigators catalogued 150 to 200 TCR beta chains as cytomegalovirus-associated.

Germline V gene sequence: CDR1 LNHDA, CDR2 SQIVND (reference sequence). J lost 4 bases, V lost 3 bases, and 5 bases had no gene match. CDR3 length: 16 residues. Concerning this clone: Its antigen is undetermined.

Separate from the approximately 600-subject first cohort was the approximately 120-subject validation cohort, to which the donors belonged. Here immunoSEQ multiplex PCR was the method, and the copy in TCRdb shows in-frame clones only, minus some. The sample yields 150,000 or so clones, roughly 89% seen once. The TCR sequence derives from a woman under 30 in good health and CMV-seropositive. The chain carries TRBV19 and TRBJ1-3, with 11 bases fitting TRBD1. Sequencing was performed on PBMCs. CDR3 bases: TGTGCCAGTAGTATCCCGGACAGGGGGCGAGGAAACACCATATATTTT. This sequence encodes CASSIPDRGRGNTIYF.